This T cell receptor beta chain was found in a study of Ad26.COV2.S vaccination and SARS-CoV-2 variants. For the study at large: The study gave Ad26.COV2.S intramuscularly, once or twice 56 days apart.

Whole-study findings and limits: Quantification of TCR breadth and depth may have yielded underestimates of total T cell responses.

As to this clone: The antigen remains unidentified.

Profiling relied on immunoSEQ multiplex PCR, and the TCRdb table lists in-frame clones only, not all of them. This sample carries more than 300,000 clones, around four fifths of them seen once, and the ten largest clones take 2.1%. CDR1 and CDR2 (germline): ENHRY, SYGVKD. The CDR3 has 13 amino acids. The V end lost 4 bases, the J end lost 3 bases, and 10 bases lay between the germline ends. Noted treatment: around 19 received Ad26.COV2.S at low or high dose, single or two shots; about 5 received placebo; per-sample allocation not given. Sampling took place 63 days after the first vaccine or placebo injection.

The sample in question was peripheral blood, obtained in a trial of Ad26.COV2.S vaccine versus placebo. The chain is built from TRBV10-3 and TRBJ2-7; D gene unclear. This receptor was identified in a person between 18 and 59 years old who received the Ad26.COV2.S COVID-19 vaccine or a placebo. The DNA of the CDR3 is TGTGCCATCAGTGTTGTCACGAACTACGAGCAGTACTTC. The encoded protein is CAISVVTNYEQYF.